Listed here is a single T cell receptor (beta chain). The V segment lost 4 bases and the J segment 4 bases; nucleotides outside the gene matches: 4. The CDR3 is made up of 15 amino acids. Germline V gene lookup returns CDR1 SGHTA and CDR2 FQGNSA. Sequencing was performed with immunoSEQ multiplex PCR; in TCRdb, only in-frame clones are kept and a portion is missing. The sample lists around 200,000 clones, 86% occurring once. These data come from a study of blood T cell repertoires in COVID-19. Across the study: T cells, B-cell-depleted T cells, or PBMCs provided the cDNA or gDNA that served as material.

The sequenced material came from PBMCs or T cells enriched from blood (not recorded which). V and J are TRBV7-2 and TRBJ2-1; 10 bases map to TRBD2. The sequence was obtained from a man aged 35 to 55 with acute COVID-19. The CDR3 here is CASSSTSGAYNEQFF. CDR3 coding DNA: TGTGCCAGCAGCTCAACTAGCGGGGCATACAATGAGCAGTTCTTC. The full variable domain, in which reference TRBV7-2 and TRBJ2-1 provide the parts outside the CDR3, is GAGVSQSPSNKVTEKGKDVELRCDPISGHTALYWYRQSLGQGLEFLIYFQGNSAPDKSGLPSDRFSAERTGGSVSTLTIQRTQQEDSAVYLCASSSTSGAYNEQFFGPGTRLTVL.